Below, one TCR beta chain is given with its context. Its antigen remains unknown. Points from the study as a whole: The TCR gene usage of tumor memory CD4+ T cells clustered together with blood and lymph node memory CD4+ cells and with lymph node naive CD4+ cells.

TCRdb recomputed calls from the 5' RACE reads with MiXCR, one row per CDR3 protein. This sample has 7,000 to 9,000 distinct CDR3 sequences; around 52% occur once, and the top ten carry around 6%. Per germline, CDR1 DFQATT and CDR2 SNEGSKA (reference sequence). The CDR3 has 12 residues. The ends were cut back, 7 bases at V and 9 bases at J, with 16 bases in the middle. Cells sorted as Tregs were CD4+, CD25+ and CD127-/low. This receptor was taken from a female donor with breast cancer. The sample taken for sequencing was Tregs sorted from a lymph node. This chain uses TRBV20-1 with TRBJ2-1; tentatively, D is TRBD2 (5 bases). CDR3 protein: CSGSLAEVEQFF. CDR3 DNA sequence: TGCAGTGGTAGTCTAGCTGAAGTTGAGCAGTTCTTC.